The entry that follows covers one T cell receptor beta chain sequence. This clone was detected a few times. The clone's antigen remains unknown. The CDR3 end is not reached by the read, which stops 3 residues before it; the germline J gene fills it in. This entry comes from a study of T cell clonality in common variable immunodeficiency (dated by TCRdb to between 2014 and 2017). For sequencing input, CVID and control samples contributed equivalent amounts of genomic DNA. For every sample, a 60 bp segment covering the rearranged TCRbeta CDR3 region was amplified and then sequenced. TCRbeta amplification used the immunoSEQ assay, a bias-corrected multiplex PCR with high-throughput sequencing. In the authors' own workflow: Every unique nucleotide sequence counted as a clone and was annotated with V, D and J genes, copy number and frequency. Sequences were labeled productive if in frame, and non-productive if out of frame or containing stop codons. As previously described, Shannon's entropy was used to calculate clonality. Mean CDR3 Kyte-Doolittle hydropathy was derived from the predicted amino acid sequences of productive clones. The R hclust function was used to hierarchically cluster scaled V gene usage with Manhattan distance and complete linkage. Clone sharing by CDR3 amino acid sequence was assessed by resampling 12 repertoires per group over 100 rounds. Repertoires were searched for 65 to 75 published EBV-specific and about 250 published CMV-specific TCRbeta sequences. Analysis left out two CVID samples that produced under 10,000 sequences, so fewer than 55 CVID repertoires remained. This is the immuneACCESS table as TCRdb keeps it, with only in-frame sequences that have V and J called. A part of the clones is gone; compared with another copy, unresolved V genes explain less than half, and the rest is unexplained. For V, J and clone size, that table is used; D and trimming come from the DNA. This sample holds around 10,000 clones in total, without any singletons. The ten largest clones take up about 5.7% of the sample.

Here is what the overall study found, with its caveats: Correlations between repertoire features and clinical complications were limited by patient heterogeneity within the CVID cohort. Healthy controls shared more TCRbeta clones with each other than CVID subjects shared among themselves (p < 0.0001). According to the authors, figuring out what caused the increased clonality in CVID would require sequencing the repertoires of T cell subpopulations. Even though DNA input was the same, control samples had an average of around 78,000 unique sequences each, compared with approximately 32,000 in CVID samples. TCRbeta clonality was higher in CVID subjects than in healthy controls (t-test p = 0.018), and the increase was most characteristic of about a third of subjects. Fewer deletions and N-nucleotide insertions were reportedly observed in CVID TCRbeta sequences, and highly modified clones with 13 or more V deletions were reportedly absent from CVID TCRbeta sequences.

V is clipped by 0 bases and J by 4 bases, and the sequence between their germline boundaries is 9 bases long. The germline V gene encodes CDR1 KGHSH and CDR2 LQKENI. The CDR3 runs 14 residues from the cysteine to the phenylalanine. Only the CDR3 bases that were read are kept: 33 of them, in frame from base 1. Standard criteria, namely reduction of serum IgG, IgA and/or IgM below the normal range together with specific antibody deficiency, were applied for the diagnosis of CVID. A total of roughly 45 subjects (approximately 15 female and around 30 male; age range roughly 9 to 70 years, mean age 40) were included in the CVID group. Predominantly Caucasian heritage was noted among both the CVID patients and the healthy controls. At the time of study participation, every CVID subject had been on replacement immunoglobulin therapy for one year or longer. No CVID subject was ill or taking immunomodulatory or immunosuppressive medication when blood was collected. Heparinized peripheral whole blood samples of roughly 5 to 8 ml were obtained from each donor. Genomic DNA from adults with common variable immune deficiency (CVID) and from healthy adult controls was used to sequence TCRbeta CDR3 repertoires. To isolate peripheral blood mononuclear cells, diluted blood was subjected to density centrifugation over Hypaque 1077 or Ficoll-Paque. Genomic DNA was extracted from unsorted mononuclear cells by Qiagen column purification or by a centrifugation-based method.

The sequenced sample was peripheral blood mononuclear cells. This receptor chain uses TRBV18 and TRBJ1-1, with TRBD1 perhaps the D gene, on 5 matching bases. The TCR originated in a human donor with common variable immunodeficiency. The CDR3 protein is CASSPPRGRTEAFF. The CDR3 bases that were read are TGTGCCAGCTCACCACCTAGGGGTCGCACTGAA.